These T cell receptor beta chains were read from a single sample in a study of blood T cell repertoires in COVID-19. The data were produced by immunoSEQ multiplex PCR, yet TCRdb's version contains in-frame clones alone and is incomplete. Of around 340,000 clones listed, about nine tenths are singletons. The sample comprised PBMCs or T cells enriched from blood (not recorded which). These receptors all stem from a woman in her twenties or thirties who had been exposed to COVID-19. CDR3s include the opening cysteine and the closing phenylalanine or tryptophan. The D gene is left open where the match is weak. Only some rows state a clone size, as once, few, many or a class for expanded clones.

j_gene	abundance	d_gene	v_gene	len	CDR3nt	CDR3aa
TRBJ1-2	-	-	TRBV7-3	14	TGTGCCAGCAGCTTAGGGCCTCCCGCCTATGGCTACACCTTC	CASSLGPPAYGYTF
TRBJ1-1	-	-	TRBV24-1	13	TGTGCCACAAAAGGACTGGGGAACACTGAAGCTTTCTTT	CATKGLGNTEAFF
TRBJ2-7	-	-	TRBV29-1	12	TGCAGCGTTGCAAACAGATCATACGAGCAGTACTTC	CSVANRSYEQYF
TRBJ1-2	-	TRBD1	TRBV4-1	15	TGCGCCAGCAGCCAAGAGGACAGGGAAGACTATGGCTACACCTTC	CASSQEDREDYGYTF
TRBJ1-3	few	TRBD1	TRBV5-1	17	TGCGCCAGCAGCTTTGACCGACAGGGGGATGCTGGAAACACCATATATTTT	CASSFDRQGDAGNTIYF
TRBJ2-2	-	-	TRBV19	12	TGTGCCAGTAGTATGACAGTCGGGGAGCTGTTTTTT	CASSMTVGELFF
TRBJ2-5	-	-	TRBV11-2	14	TGTGCCAGCGGCCCGGTGTCAGGGCTGGAGACCCAGTACTTC	CASGPVSGLETQYF
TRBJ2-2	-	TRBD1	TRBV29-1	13	TGCAGCGGGGGACAGAAGAACACCGGGGAGCTGTTTTTT	CSGGQKNTGELFF
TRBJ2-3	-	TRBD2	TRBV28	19	TGTGCCAGCAATCCCCTCCCGGGACTAGCGGGAGCTAGCACAGATACGCAGTATTTT	CASNPLPGLAGASTDTQYF
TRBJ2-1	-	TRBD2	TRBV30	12	TGTGCCTGGAGTGTACTCGGGAGGGAGCAGTTCTTC	CAWSVLGREQFF
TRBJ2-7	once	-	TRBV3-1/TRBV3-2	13	TGTGCCAGCAGCCGGAGCGAGTCCTACGAGCAGTACTTC	CASSRSESYEQYF
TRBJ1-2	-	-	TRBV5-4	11	TGTGCCAGCGGATGGGAGATAGGCTACACCTTC	CASGWEIGYTF
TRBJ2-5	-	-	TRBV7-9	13	TGTGCCAGCAGCTTCGGACTTCTGGAGACCCAGTACTTC	CASSFGLLETQYF
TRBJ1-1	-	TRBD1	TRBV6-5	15	TGTGCCAGCAGTTTACAGGGGCGCATGAACACTGAAGCTTTCTTT	CASSLQGRMNTEAFF
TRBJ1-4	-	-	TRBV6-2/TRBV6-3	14	TGTGCCAGCAGTCCCGGACAGCCTAATGAAAAACTGTTTTTT	CASSPGQPNEKLFF
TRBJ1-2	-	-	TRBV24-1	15	TGTGCCACCAGTGATTTGGTCGGCAGGGAGGATGGCTACACCTTC	CATSDLVGREDGYTF
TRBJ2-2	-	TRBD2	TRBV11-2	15	TGTGCCAGCAGCCCTAGGGCGGGAGGCACCGGGGAGCTGTTTTTT	CASSPRAGGTGELFF
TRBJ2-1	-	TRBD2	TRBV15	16	TGTGCCACCAGCTCCTACGTAGCGGGAGCTTTGGGTGAGCAGTTCTTC	CATSSYVAGALGEQFF
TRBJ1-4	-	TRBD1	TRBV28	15	TGTGCCAGCAGCTTACCCGGGACAGGGGTTGAAAAACTGTTTTTT	CASSLPGTGVEKLFF
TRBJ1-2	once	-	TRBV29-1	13	TGCAGCGTTCTAGGACCTGAGGGGGAAGGCTACACCTTC	CSVLGPEGEGYTF